Below are 15 T cell receptor beta chains sequenced from a single sample in a study of cytomegalovirus exposure and HLA in healthy donors. PCR amplification relied on 60 Vbeta primers (plus 13 Jbeta primers). The protocol was immunoSEQ multiplex PCR, while the TCRdb copy is restricted to in-frame clones and leaves out a portion. There are fewer than 150,000 clones in the sample; around 76% occur only once, and 3.5% to 4% lies in the top ten. Sequencing was done on a sample of PBMCs. The source is a man between 18 and 29 years old in good health and CMV-seronegative.

This CDR3 reads CASRTVGTEAFF. CDR3 in DNA: TGTGCCAGCAGGACAGTTGGCACTGAAGCTTTCTTT. The genes are TRBV27 and TRBJ1-1, with a weak D call TRBD1 (5 bases). The CDR3 consists of 12 residues. CDR1 MNHEY and CDR2 SMNVEV come from the germline V gene (reference sequence). V was clipped by 6 bases and J by 4 bases, with 9 bases between them.

The rearrangement uses TRBV5-1 and TRBJ2-5, with unresolved D. The J call may be in error: the DNA end matches TRBJ2-7 better. CDR1 is SGHRS, CDR2 YFSETQ, per germline. The CDR3 sequence is 15 residues long. CDR3 coding DNA: TGCGCCAGCAGCTTGGGAGCCGATAGCTCCTACGAGCAGTACTTC. This gives the protein CASSLGADSSYEQYF.

In its sample, this clone was seen a few times. Written as DNA, the CDR3 is TGCGCCAGCAGCCTAGAGATTCCGGTCGGGACAGTGGGCGGGGAGCTGTTTTTT. This translates into CASSLEIPVGTVGGELFF. The rearrangement joins TRBV4-1 to TRBJ2-2; 7 bases are shared with TRBD1. Germline CDR1 is MGHRA and CDR2 is YSYEKL. This CDR3 has 18 amino acids. The J segment lost 7 bases and the V segment lost 4 bases, leaving 18 bases of the junction unmatched.

The V call is TRBV7-6, the J call TRBJ1-1, with 7 nucleotides matching TRBD1. The CDR3 is made up of 14 amino acids. Unmatched junction bases numbered 7, after V lost 5 bases and J lost 4 bases. Per germline, CDR1 SGHVS and CDR2 FNYEAQ. CDR3 DNA: TGTGCCAGCAGCCCCAGACAGGGAGCCACTGAAGCTTTCTTT. Translation: CASSPRQGATEAFF.

This clone was picked up a small number of times. The chain couples TRBV7-9 to TRBJ2-2; D unresolved. The V gene lost 5 bases and the J gene lost 6 bases, with 10 bases spanning the gap. The CDR3 runs 13 residues. Germline V lookup: CDR1 SEHNR, CDR2 FQNEAQ (reference sequence). CDR3 sequence: CASSLTGPGELFF. CDR3 in DNA: TGTGCCAGCAGCCTCACGGGTCCCGGGGAGCTGTTTTTT.

The CDR3 DNA reads as TGTGCCAGCAGTGACGGAGTAGCGGGGGGCCGGGGGGATGAGCAGTTCTTC. Translating gives CASSDGVAGGRGDEQFF. This sequence joins TRBV6-4 and TRBJ2-1; 10 bases line up with TRBD2. Looked up from germline, CDR1 is MRHNA and CDR2 is SNTAGT. The CDR3 runs to 17 residues. V dropped 2 bases and J dropped 8; count of bases not matched to a gene: 12.

This rearrangement joins TRBV14 to TRBJ2-7; D is perhaps TRBD1 (6 bases). Germline V gene data show CDR1 as SGHDN and CDR2 as FVKESK. The ends were cut back, 0 bases at V and 3 bases at J, with 15 bases in the middle. The CDR3 spans 16 residues. In DNA, the CDR3 is TGTGCCAGCAGCCAAGATTTGACAGGCCCCTTCTACGAGCAGTACTTC. This sequence encodes CASSQDLTGPFYEQYF. Variable domain in full (rest from reference TRBV14 and TRBJ2-7): EAGVTQFPSHSVIEKGQTVTLRCDPISGHDNLYWYRRVMGKEIKFLLHFVKESKQDESGMPNNRFLAERTGGTYSTLKVQPAELEDSGVYFCASSQDLTGPFYEQYFGPGTRLTVT.

This clone turned up a few times. The J gene is TRBJ1-2, the V gene TRBV30, with no clear D. Germline V gene sequence: CDR1 GTSNPN, CDR2 SVGIG (reference sequence). The ends were cut back, 0 bases at V and 5 bases at J, with 4 bases in the middle. The CDR3 contains 11 residues. The CDR3 region is CAWSVYYGYTF. In nucleotides, the CDR3 is TGTGCCTGGAGTGTATATTATGGCTACACCTTC.

This chain joins TRBV28 and TRBJ1-5; D gene ambiguous. CDR1 and CDR2 from the germline V gene are MDHEN and SYDVKM. Trimming shortened V by 10 bases and J by 0 bases, and 7 bases separated the two germline ends. The CDR3 runs 12 residues. CDR3 coding DNA: TGTGCCACGAGAGATAGCAATCAGCCCCAGCATTTT. Amino acids: CATRDSNQPQHF.

The chain has TRBV25-1 and TRBJ1-1; 7 bases fit TRBD1. Germline assignment: CDR1 MGHDK and CDR2 SYGVNS. The V gene end was trimmed by 5 bases and the J gene end by 4 bases; junction bases not matched to a gene: 7. This CDR3 is built from 14 residues. For the CDR3, the DNA is TGTGCCAGCAGTTCAAGACAGGGAAGCACTGAAGCTTTCTTT. Its translation is CASSSRQGSTEAFF.

The J gene is TRBJ2-1, the V gene TRBV18, with unresolved D. The CDR3 runs to 12 residues. V gave up 4 bases and J gave up 7 bases, with 8 bases separating them. Germline V CDR1 and CDR2: KGHSH, LQKENI. Here the CDR3 reads CASSQAGNEQFF. The CDR3, as DNA: TGTGCCAGCTCACAAGCCGGGAATGAGCAGTTCTTC.

The chain is built from TRBV2 and TRBJ2-1, with 11 bases lining up with TRBD2. Germline CDR1 is SNHLY and CDR2 is FYNNEI. This CDR3 comprises 15 residues. V shed 4 bases, J shed 6 bases, and the junction held 5 bases outside the gene matches. The CDR3 nucleotides read TGTGCCAGCAGTGTTCCTAGCGGGGGGTCCAATGAGCAGTTCTTC. It translates to CASSVPSGGSNEQFF.

The chain is built from TRBV19 and TRBJ2-7; a possible D gene is TRBD1 (6 bases). This CDR3 spans 13 amino acids. Germline V gene sequence: CDR1 LNHDA, CDR2 SQIVND (reference sequence). Trimming cost V 6 bases and J 2 bases, with 11 bases left between them. The CDR3 DNA sequence: TGTGCCAGTAGGGGGGACACCGCCTACGAGCAGTACTTC. Its translation is CASRGDTAYEQYF.

The CDR3: CASSPGQGMKYQETQYF. The CDR3 coding sequence is TGTGCCAGCAGTCCGGGACAGGGGATGAAGTACCAAGAGACCCAGTACTTC. The V and J genes are TRBV27 and TRBJ2-5; 10 bases match TRBD1. In germline, CDR1 is MNHEY, CDR2 SMNVEV (reference sequence). CDR3 length equals 17 residues. With V trimmed by 5 bases and J by 0 bases, 9 bases remained unmatched.

The chain combines TRBV9 with TRBJ2-3; TRBD2 aligns across 11 bases. The CDR3 extends over 18 amino acids. CDR1 is SGDLS and CDR2 is YYNGEE in the germline V gene. V lost 3 bases to trimming and J lost 2 bases; unmatched junction nucleotides: 11. CDR3 bases: TGTGCCAGCAGCGCGACGCCTACTAGCGGGGGAACCACAGATACGCAGTATTTT. Translated, it gives CASSATPTSGGTTDTQYF.